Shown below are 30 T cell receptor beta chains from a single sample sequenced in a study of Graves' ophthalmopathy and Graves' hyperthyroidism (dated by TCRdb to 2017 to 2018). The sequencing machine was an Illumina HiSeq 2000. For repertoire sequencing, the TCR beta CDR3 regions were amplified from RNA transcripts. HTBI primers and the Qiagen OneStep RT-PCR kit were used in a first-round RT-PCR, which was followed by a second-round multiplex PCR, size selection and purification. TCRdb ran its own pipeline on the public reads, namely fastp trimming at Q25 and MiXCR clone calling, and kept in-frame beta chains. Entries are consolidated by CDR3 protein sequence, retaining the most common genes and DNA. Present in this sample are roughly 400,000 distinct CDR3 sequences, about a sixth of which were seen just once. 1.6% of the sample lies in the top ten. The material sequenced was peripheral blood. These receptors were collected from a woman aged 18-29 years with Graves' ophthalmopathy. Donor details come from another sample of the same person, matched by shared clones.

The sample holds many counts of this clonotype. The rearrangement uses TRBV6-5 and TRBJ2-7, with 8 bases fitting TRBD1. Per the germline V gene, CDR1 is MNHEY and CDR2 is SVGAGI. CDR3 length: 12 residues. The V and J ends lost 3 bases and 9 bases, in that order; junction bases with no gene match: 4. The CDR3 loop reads CASSYGTGWQYF. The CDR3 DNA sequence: TGTGCCAGCAGTTATGGGACAGGATGGCAGTACTTC.

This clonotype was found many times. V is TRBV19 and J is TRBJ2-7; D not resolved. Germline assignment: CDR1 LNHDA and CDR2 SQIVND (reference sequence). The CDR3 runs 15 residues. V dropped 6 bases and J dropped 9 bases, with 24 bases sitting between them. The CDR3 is CASSPDGILYERQYF. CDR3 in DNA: TGTGCCAGTAGCCCGGATGGCATACTCTACGAGCGGCAGTACTTC.

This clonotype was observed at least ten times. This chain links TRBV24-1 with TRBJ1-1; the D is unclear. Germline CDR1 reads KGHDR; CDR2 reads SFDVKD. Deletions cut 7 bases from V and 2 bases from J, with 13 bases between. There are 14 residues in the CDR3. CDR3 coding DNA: TGTGCCACCAGGGGAGGGATGGGAAACACTGAAGCTTTCTTT. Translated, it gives CATRGGMGNTEAFF.

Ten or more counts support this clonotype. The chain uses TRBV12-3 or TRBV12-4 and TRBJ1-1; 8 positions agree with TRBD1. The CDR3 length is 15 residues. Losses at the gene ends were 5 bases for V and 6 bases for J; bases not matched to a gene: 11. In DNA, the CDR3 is TGTGCCAGCAGTCCGACTCAGGGGGCAAGGGCTGAAGCTTTCTTT. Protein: CASSPTQGARAEAFF.

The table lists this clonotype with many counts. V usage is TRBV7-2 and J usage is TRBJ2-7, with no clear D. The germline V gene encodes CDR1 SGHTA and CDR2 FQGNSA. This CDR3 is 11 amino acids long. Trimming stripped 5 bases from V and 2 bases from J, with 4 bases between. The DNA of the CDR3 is TGTGCCAGCAGCCGAACCTACGAGCAGTACTTC. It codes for CASSRTYEQYF.

The DNA for the CDR3 is TGTGCCAGCAGTTTTACGCAGGCTTACTCCTACGAGCAGTACTTC. Translated, it gives CASSFTQAYSYEQYF. The chain carries TRBV28 and TRBJ2-7; D not resolved. Germline V CDR1 and CDR2: MDHEN, SYDVKM. V lost 3 bases to trimming and J lost 0 bases, with 12 bases between them. The CDR3 runs to 15 residues.

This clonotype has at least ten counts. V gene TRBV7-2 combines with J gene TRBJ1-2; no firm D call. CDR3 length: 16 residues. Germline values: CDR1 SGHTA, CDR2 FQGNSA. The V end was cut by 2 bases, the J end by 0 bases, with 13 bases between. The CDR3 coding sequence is TGTGCCAGCAGCTTAAAGTTGGGTGACGCTAACTATGGCTACACCTTC. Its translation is CASSLKLGDANYGYTF.

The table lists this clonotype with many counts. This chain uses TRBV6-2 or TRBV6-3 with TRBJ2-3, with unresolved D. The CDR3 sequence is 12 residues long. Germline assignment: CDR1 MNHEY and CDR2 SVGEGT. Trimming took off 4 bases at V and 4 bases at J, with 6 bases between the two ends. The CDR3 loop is CASSSPPDTQYF. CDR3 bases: TGTGCCAGCAGTTCCCCCCCAGATACGCAGTATTTT.

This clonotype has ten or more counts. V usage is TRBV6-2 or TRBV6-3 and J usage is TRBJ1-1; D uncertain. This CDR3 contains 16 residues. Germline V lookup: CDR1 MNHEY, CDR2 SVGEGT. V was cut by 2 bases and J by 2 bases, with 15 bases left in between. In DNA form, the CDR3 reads TGTGCCAGCAGTTACCCAATACCGAACAGCAACACTGAAGCTTTCTTT. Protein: CASSYPIPNSNTEAFF.

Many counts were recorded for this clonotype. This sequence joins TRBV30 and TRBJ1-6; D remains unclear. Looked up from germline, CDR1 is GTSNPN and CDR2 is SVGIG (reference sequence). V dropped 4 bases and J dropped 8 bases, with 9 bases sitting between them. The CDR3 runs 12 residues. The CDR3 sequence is CAWNRLDSPLHF. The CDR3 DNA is TGTGCCTGGAACCGGTTGGATTCACCCCTCCACTTT.

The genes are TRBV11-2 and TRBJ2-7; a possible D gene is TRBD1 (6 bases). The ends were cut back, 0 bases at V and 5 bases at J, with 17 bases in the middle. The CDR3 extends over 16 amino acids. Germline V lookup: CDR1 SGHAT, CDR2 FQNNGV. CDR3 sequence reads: CASSLDQGNRANEQYF. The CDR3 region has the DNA TGTGCCAGCAGCTTAGATCAGGGTAACAGGGCGAACGAGCAGTACTTC.

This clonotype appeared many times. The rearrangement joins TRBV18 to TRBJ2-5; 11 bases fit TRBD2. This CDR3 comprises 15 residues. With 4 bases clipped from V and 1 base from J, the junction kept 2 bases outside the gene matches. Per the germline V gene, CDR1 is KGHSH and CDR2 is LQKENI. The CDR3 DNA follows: TGTGCCAGCTCACAGGGACTAGCGGCCCAAGAGACCCAGTACTTC. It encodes CASSQGLAAQETQYF. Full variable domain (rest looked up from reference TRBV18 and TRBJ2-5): NAGVMQNPRHLVRRRGQEARLRCSPMKGHSHVYWYRQLPEEGLKFMVYLQKENIIDESGMPKERFSAEFPKEGPSILRIQQVVRGDSAAYFCASSQGLAAQETQYFGPGTRLLVL.

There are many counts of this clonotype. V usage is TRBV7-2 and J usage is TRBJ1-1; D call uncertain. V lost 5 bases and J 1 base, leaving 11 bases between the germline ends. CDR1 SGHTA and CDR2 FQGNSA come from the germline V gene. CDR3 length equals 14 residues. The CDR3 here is CASSLFMGNTEAFF. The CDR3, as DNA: TGTGCCAGCAGCCTATTCATGGGGAACACTGAAGCTTTCTTT. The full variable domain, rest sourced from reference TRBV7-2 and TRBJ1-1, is GAGVSQSPSNKVTEKGKDVELRCDPISGHTALYWYRQSLGQGLEFLIYFQGNSAPDKSGLPSDRFSAERTGGSVSTLTIQRTQQEDSAVYLCASSLFMGNTEAFFGQGTRLTVV.

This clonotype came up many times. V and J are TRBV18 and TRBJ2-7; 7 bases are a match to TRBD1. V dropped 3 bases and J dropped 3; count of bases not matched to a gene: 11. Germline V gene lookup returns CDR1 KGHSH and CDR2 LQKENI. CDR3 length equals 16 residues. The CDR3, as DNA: TGTGCCAGCTCACCCCAGGGGGTTTTCACTCACTACGAGCAGTACTTC. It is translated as CASSPQGVFTHYEQYF.

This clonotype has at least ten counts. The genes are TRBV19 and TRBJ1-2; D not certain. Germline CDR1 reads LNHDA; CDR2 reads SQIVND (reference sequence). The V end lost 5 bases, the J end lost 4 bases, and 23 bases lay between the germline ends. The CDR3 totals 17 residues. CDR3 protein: CASSSGRGTSVGYGYTF. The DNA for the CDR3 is TGTGCCAGTAGTTCAGGTCGAGGCACCTCGGTCGGCTATGGCTACACCTTC. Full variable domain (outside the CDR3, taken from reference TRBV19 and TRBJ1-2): DGGITQSPKYLFRKEGQNVTLSCEQNLNHDAMYWYRQDPGQGLRLIYYSQIVNDFQKGDIAEGYSVSREKKESFPLTVTSAQKNPTAFYLCASSSGRGTSVGYGYTFGSGTRLTVV.

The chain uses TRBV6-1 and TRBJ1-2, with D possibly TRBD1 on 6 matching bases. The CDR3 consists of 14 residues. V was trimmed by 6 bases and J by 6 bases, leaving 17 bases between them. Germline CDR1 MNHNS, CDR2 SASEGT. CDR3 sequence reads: CASRDYRVGNGYTF. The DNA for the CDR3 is TGTGCCAGCAGGGACTACAGGGTAGGGAATGGCTACACCTTC.

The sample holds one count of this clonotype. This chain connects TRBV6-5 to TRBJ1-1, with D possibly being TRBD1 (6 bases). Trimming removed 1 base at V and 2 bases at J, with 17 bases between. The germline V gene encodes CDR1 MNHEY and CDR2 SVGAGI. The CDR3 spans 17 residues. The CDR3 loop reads CASSYYRAHGGNTEAFF. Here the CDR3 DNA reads TGTGCCAGCAGTTACTACCGGGCTCATGGGGGCAACACTGAAGCTTTCTTT.

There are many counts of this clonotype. In DNA form, the CDR3 reads TGCAGTGCTAGATCAGACAAAGGTTGGGGGCAGTACTTC. Residues: CSARSDKGWGQYF. The V gene is TRBV20-1, the J gene TRBJ2-7; D uncertain. The CDR3 runs to 13 residues. The germline V and J ends were trimmed by 2 bases and 9 bases, with 17 bases remaining between them. The germline gives CDR1 DFQATT, CDR2 SNEGSKA (reference sequence).

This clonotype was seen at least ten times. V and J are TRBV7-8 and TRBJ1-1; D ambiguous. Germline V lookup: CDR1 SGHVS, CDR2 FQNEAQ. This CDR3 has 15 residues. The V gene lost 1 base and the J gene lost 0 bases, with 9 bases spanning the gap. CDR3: CASSLGALMNTEAFF. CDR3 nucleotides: TGTGCCAGCAGCTTAGGGGCGCTTATGAACACTGAAGCTTTCTTT. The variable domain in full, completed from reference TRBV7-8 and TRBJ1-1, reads GAGVSQSPRYKVAKRGQDVALRCDPISGHVSLFWYQQALGQGPEFLTYFQNEAQLDKSGLPSDRFFAERPEGSVSTLKIQRTQQEDSAVYLCASSLGALMNTEAFFGQGTRLTVV.

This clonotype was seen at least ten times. CDR3 amino acids: CASSLGSGEAFF. CDR3 bases: TGTGCCAGCAGCTTAGGTTCCGGAGAAGCTTTCTTT. V and J are TRBV11-2 and TRBJ1-1; D gene ambiguous. Germline V gives CDR1 SGHAT, CDR2 FQNNGV. The CDR3 loop spans 12 amino acids. V lost 1 base and J 8 bases, leaving 8 bases between the germline ends.

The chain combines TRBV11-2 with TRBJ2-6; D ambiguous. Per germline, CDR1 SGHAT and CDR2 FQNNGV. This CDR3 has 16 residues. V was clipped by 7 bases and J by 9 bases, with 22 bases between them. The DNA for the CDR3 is TGTGCCAGCATCCATGGGTTTAGGCGGAACGGCAACGTCCTGACTTTC. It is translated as CASIHGFRRNGNVLTF.

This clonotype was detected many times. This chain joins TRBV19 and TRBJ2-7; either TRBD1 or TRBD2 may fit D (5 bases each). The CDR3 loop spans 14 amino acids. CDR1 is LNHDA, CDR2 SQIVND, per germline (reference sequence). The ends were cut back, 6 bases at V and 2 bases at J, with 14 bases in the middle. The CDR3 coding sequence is TGTGCCAGTAGCCCAGGGAGACGGACCTACGAGCAGTACTTC. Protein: CASSPGRRTYEQYF. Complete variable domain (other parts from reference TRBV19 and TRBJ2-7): DGGITQSPKYLFRKEGQNVTLSCEQNLNHDAMYWYRQDPGQGLRLIYYSQIVNDFQKGDIAEGYSVSREKKESFPLTVTSAQKNPTAFYLCASSPGRRTYEQYFGPGTRLTVT.

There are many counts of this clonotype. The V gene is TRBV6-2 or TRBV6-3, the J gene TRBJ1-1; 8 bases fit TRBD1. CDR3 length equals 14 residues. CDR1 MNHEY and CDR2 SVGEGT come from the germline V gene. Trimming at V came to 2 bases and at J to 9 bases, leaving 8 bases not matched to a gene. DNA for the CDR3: TGTGCCAGCAGTTACATGCAGGGACAGGAGAAAGCTTTCTTT. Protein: CASSYMQGQEKAFF.

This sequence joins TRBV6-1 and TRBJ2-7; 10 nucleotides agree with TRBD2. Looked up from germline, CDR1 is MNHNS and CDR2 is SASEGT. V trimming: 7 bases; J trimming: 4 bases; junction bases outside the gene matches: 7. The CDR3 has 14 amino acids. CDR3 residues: CASKGLANPYEQYF. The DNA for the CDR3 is TGTGCCAGCAAGGGACTAGCGAATCCGTACGAGCAGTACTTC.

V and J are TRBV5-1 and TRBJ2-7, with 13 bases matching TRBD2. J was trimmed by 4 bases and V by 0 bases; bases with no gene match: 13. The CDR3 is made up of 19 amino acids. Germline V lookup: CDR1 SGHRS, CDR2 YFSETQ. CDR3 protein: CASSLELRTSGSGGYEQYF. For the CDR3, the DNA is TGCGCCAGCAGCTTGGAACTTCGGACTAGCGGGAGCGGAGGATACGAGCAGTACTTC. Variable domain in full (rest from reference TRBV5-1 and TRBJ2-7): KAGVTQTPRYLIKTRGQQVTLSCSPISGHRSVSWYQQTPGQGLQFLFEYFSETQRNKGNFPGRFSGRQFSNSRSEMNVSTLELGDSALYLCASSLELRTSGSGGYEQYFGPGTRLTVT.

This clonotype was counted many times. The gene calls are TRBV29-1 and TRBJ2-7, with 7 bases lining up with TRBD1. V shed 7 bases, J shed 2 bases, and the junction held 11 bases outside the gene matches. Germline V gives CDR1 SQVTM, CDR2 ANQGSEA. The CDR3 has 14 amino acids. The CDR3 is CSAPFSGQAYEQYF. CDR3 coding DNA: TGCAGCGCCCCTTTCTCCGGACAGGCCTACGAGCAGTACTTC.

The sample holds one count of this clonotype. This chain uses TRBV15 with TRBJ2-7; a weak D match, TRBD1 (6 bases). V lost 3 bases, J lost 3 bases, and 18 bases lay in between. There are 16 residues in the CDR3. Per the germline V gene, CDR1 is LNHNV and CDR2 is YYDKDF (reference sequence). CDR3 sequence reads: CATSSGSRGLYYEQYF. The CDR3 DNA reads TGTGCCACCAGCAGTGGAAGCAGGGGCCTTTACTACGAGCAGTACTTC.

This CDR3 reads CASSSGPKRAAEQYF. The CDR3, as DNA: TGCGCCAGCAGCTCGGGACCTAAGAGAGCAGCCGAGCAGTACTTC. V and J are TRBV5-1 and TRBJ2-7; D may be TRBD1 or TRBD2 (5 bases each). Looked up from germline, CDR1 is SGHRS and CDR2 is YFSETQ. Trimming removed 3 bases at V and 6 bases at J, with 19 bases between. This CDR3 contains 15 residues.

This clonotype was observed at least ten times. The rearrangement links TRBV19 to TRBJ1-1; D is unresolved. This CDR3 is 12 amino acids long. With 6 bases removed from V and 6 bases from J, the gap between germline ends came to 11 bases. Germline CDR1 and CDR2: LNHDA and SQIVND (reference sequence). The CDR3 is CASSARASEAFF. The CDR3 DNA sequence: TGTGCCAGTAGCGCTCGGGCTTCTGAAGCTTTCTTT.

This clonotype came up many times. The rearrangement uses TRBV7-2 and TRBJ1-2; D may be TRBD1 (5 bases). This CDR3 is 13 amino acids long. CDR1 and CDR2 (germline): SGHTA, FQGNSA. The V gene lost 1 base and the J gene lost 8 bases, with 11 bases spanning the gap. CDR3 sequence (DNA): TGTGCCAGCAGCTTAGACAGGATCGGGGGCTACACCTTC. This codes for CASSLDRIGGYTF.